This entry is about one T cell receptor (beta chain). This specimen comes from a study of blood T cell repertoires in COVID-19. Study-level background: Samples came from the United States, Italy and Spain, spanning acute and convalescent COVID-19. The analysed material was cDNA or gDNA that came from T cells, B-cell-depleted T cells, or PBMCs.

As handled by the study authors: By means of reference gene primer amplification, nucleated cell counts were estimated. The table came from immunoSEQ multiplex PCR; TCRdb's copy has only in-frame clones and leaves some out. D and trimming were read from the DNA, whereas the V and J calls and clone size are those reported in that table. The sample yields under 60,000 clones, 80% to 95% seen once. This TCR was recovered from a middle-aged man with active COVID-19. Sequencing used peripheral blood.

DNA of the CDR3: TGTGCCAGTAGCTCAAGGGGCAGGGGAAAACGGCAGTTCTTC. This sequence encodes CASSSRGRGKRQFF. This rearrangement joins TRBV19 to TRBJ2-1; D possibly corresponds to TRBD1 (6 bases). The ends were cut back, 6 bases at V and 12 bases at J, with 21 bases in the middle. There are 14 residues in the CDR3. The germline V gene encodes CDR1 LNHDA and CDR2 SQIVND (reference sequence).